Listed below are T cell receptor beta chains from one sample, sequenced in a study of blood T cell repertoires in COVID-19. Profiled with immunoSEQ multiplex PCR; TCRdb holds only in-frame clones, not every one. The data show fewer than 150,000 clones, around 80% seen once. The specimen sequenced was peripheral blood. All receptors come from a human donor in a cohort sampled during active COVID-19. CDR3s include the opening cysteine and the closing phenylalanine or tryptophan. Each record gives: J gene, clone size, D gene, CDR3 length, V gene, CDR3 DNA, CDR3 protein. A D gene is named only where the DNA matches it firmly. Clone size appears in some rows only: once, few, many, or a class for an expanded clone.

J: TRBJ1-2; size: NA; D: TRBD1; length: 15; V: TRBV6-6; DNA: TGTGCCAGCAGTCCACGGGACAGCTACAACTATGGCTACACCTTC; CDR3: CASSPRDSYNYGYTF
J: TRBJ1-1; size: NA; D: NA; length: 12; V: TRBV25-1; DNA: TGTGCCAGCAGTGAATACGGGGGGGGAATCAACTTT; CDR3: CASSEYGGGINF
J: TRBJ2-4; size: NA; D: TRBD1; length: 13; V: TRBV27; DNA: TGTGCCAGCAGTGCGGACAGGGTGGGCATTCAGTACTTC; CDR3: CASSADRVGIQYF
J: TRBJ1-6; size: NA; D: TRBD1; length: 20; V: TRBV7-2; DNA: TGTGCCAGCAGCTTAGCCTTGGGGGACAGGGGGTTCTTAGCTAAGTCACCCCTCCACTTT; CDR3: CASSLALGDRGFLAKSPLHF
J: TRBJ1-1; size: NA; D: NA; length: 13; V: TRBV18; DNA: TGTGCCAGCTCAGTGAAGGACGGGGGAGAAGCTTTCTTT; CDR3: CASSVKDGGEAFF
J: TRBJ2-3; size: NA; D: NA; length: 15; V: TRBV5-1; DNA: TGCGCCAGCAGCCGGGACATAGGCGCACAAGATACGCAGTATTTT; CDR3: CASSRDIGAQDTQYF
J: TRBJ2-2; size: NA; D: NA; length: 17; V: TRBV9; DNA: TGTGCCAGCAGCTCCGAGGCCAGGGGTCGGAGACCCGGGGAGCTGTTTTTT; CDR3: CASSSEARGRRPGELFF
J: TRBJ1-5; size: NA; D: NA; length: 15; V: TRBV19; DNA: TGTGCCAGTAGTTCACAGGGTTCGGAAAATCAGCCCCAGCATTTT; CDR3: CASSSQGSENQPQHF
J: TRBJ1-2; size: NA; D: NA; length: 16; V: TRBV7-2; DNA: TGTGCCAGCAGCTTAGAACCTGTCAGGGGTTTGGATGGCTACACCTTC; CDR3: CASSLEPVRGLDGYTF
J: TRBJ2-7; size: NA; D: NA; length: 11; V: TRBV29-1; DNA: TGCAGCGTTTCCCTCAGTCACGAGCAGTACTTC; CDR3: CSVSLSHEQYF
J: TRBJ2-3; size: NA; D: TRBD2; length: 16; V: TRBV6-1; DNA: TGTGCCAGCAGTGGAGTGACTAGCGGGGGCACAGATACGCAGTATTTT; CDR3: CASSGVTSGGTDTQYF
J: TRBJ1-4; size: NA; D: NA; length: 13; V: TRBV5-6; DNA: TGTGCCAGCAGCGGACAGTTTAATGAAAAACTGTTTTTT; CDR3: CASSGQFNEKLFF
J: TRBJ1-2; size: NA; D: NA; length: 15; V: TRBV6-5; DNA: TGTGCCAGCAGTCCTGGACATAGGAATTCCTATGGCTACACCTTC; CDR3: CASSPGHRNSYGYTF
J: TRBJ2-3; size: once; D: NA; length: 14; V: TRBV7-2; DNA: TGTGCCAGCAGCTCCCTGGGCGGCACAGATACGCAGTATTTT; CDR3: CASSSLGGTDTQYF
J: TRBJ2-7; size: once; D: NA; length: 13; V: TRBV3-1/TRBV3-2; DNA: TGTGCCAGCAGCCTGCAAACAGGGTCGGGGCAGTACTTC; CDR3: CASSLQTGSGQYF
J: TRBJ2-7; size: NA; D: NA; length: 15; V: TRBV3-1/TRBV3-2; DNA: TGTGCCAGCAGCGCAGGGGACGCATACTCCTACGAGCAGTACTTC; CDR3: CASSAGDAYSYEQYF
J: TRBJ2-3; size: NA; D: NA; length: 16; V: TRBV11-2; DNA: TGTGCCAGCAGCTTATTTAGCCGAGTCGACACAGATACGCAGTATTTT; CDR3: CASSLFSRVDTDTQYF
J: TRBJ1-5; size: NA; D: NA; length: 12; V: TRBV7-9; DNA: TGTGCCAGCAGCTTCCCGAATCAGCCCCAGCATTTT; CDR3: CASSFPNQPQHF
J: TRBJ1-2; size: once; D: TRBD1; length: 16; V: TRBV5-1; DNA: TGCGCCAGCAGCTTGGAAGGGACAGGGACATACGGTGGCTACACCTTC; CDR3: CASSLEGTGTYGGYTF
J: TRBJ2-2; size: NA; D: NA; length: 16; V: TRBV6-5; DNA: TGTGCCAGCAGTTACTCGAGCGGGTCGAACACCGGGGAGCTGTTTTTT; CDR3: CASSYSSGSNTGELFF